Presented here are 15 T cell receptor beta chains from one specimen sequenced in a study of CD8 T cells in Susac syndrome. An amount of RNA that ranged from roughly 0.45 to 1 ug was reverse transcribed with random hexamers. TCRdb redid the calling of the immunoSEQ multiplex PCR reads with MiXCR, one entry per CDR3 protein. Among around 110,000 distinct CDR3 sequences listed, roughly 94% were seen once. The specimen sequenced was CD8+ T cells from PBMCs. These receptors all stem from a human donor with Susac syndrome.

This chain joins TRBV15 and TRBJ2-3; no firm D call. CDR1 and CDR2 from the germline V gene are LNHNV and YYDKDF (reference sequence). The CDR3 sequence is 13 residues long. The V end was cut by 1 base, the J end by 3 bases, with 5 bases between. CDR3 protein: CATSRGTTDTQYF. CDR3 in DNA: TGTGCCACCAGCAGAGGAACTACAGATACGCAGTATTTT. The full variable domain, rest sourced from reference TRBV15 and TRBJ2-3, is DAMVIQNPRYQVTQFGKPVTLSCSQTLNHNVMYWYQQKSSQAPKLLFHYYDKDFNNEADTPDNFQSRRPNTSFCFLDIRSPGLGDTAMYLCATSRGTTDTQYFGPGTRLTVL.

This clonotype was seen just once. The CDR3 protein is CASRDGTGVQPQHF. Written as DNA, the CDR3 is TGTGCCAGCAGAGACGGGACAGGGGTTCAGCCCCAGCATTTT. This chain joins TRBV6-5 and TRBJ1-5; 10 positions match TRBD1. Germline CDR1 is MNHEY and CDR2 is SVGAGI. The V and J ends lost 6 bases and 6 bases, in that order; junction bases with no gene match: 5. This CDR3 region has 14 residues.

The CDR3 sequence: CASSLGGTANYGYTF. CDR3 DNA sequence: TGTGCCAGCAGTTTAGGTGGGACAGCCAACTATGGCTACACCTTC. The V and J genes are TRBV12-3 or TRBV12-4 and TRBJ1-2, with 7 bases aligning to TRBD1. The CDR3 covers 15 residues. V gave up 1 base and J gave up 2 bases; unmatched junction bases: 4.

The chain carries TRBV29-1 and TRBJ2-3; a weak D match, TRBD1 (6 bases). Germline CDR1 is SQVTM and CDR2 is ANQGSEA. V was trimmed by 7 bases and J by 4 bases, leaving 12 bases between them. The length of the CDR3 is 12 residues. CDR3 in DNA: TGCAGCGCCGAAGGGGGACCAGATACGCAGTATTTT. Translating it yields CSAEGGPDTQYF.

This chain connects TRBV3-1 to TRBJ2-5, with TRBD2 matching 11 bases. After removal of 2 bases from V and 5 bases from J, the junction contained 4 bases not matched to a gene. The CDR3 consists of 15 residues. Germline loops: CDR1 LGHDT, CDR2 YNNKEL (reference sequence). The CDR3 nucleotides are TGTGCCAGCAGCCAACCACTAGCGGGGGATGAGACCCAGTACTTC. It yields the protein CASSQPLAGDETQYF.

V is TRBV5-4 and J is TRBJ1-1; 11 nucleotides agree with TRBD1. Germline CDR1 is SGHNT and CDR2 is YYREEE (reference sequence). This CDR3 has 16 residues. Losses at the gene ends were 4 bases for V and 5 bases for J; bases not matched to a gene: 10. CDR3 DNA: TGTGCCAGCAGCAAGCCGGACAGGGGGCAGGGAACTGAAGCTTTCTTT. Its translation: CASSKPDRGQGTEAFF. The full variable domain, its missing parts supplied by reference TRBV5-4 and TRBJ1-1, is ETGVTQSPTHLIKTRGQQVTLRCSSQSGHNTVSWYQQALGQGPQFIFQYYREEENGRGNFPPRFSGLQFPNYSSELNVNALELDDSALYLCASSKPDRGQGTEAFFGQGTRLTVV.

For the CDR3, the DNA is TGTGCCAGCAGTTACTCTTGGGGGGTCAATGAGCAGTTCTTC. Its protein is CASSYSWGVNEQFF. The V and J genes are TRBV6-2 or TRBV6-3 and TRBJ2-1; a possible D gene is TRBD2 (6 bases). V dropped 0 bases and J dropped 6 bases, with 9 bases sitting between them. In germline, CDR1 is MNHEY, CDR2 SVGEGT. The CDR3 covers 14 residues.

The rearrangement uses TRBV5-4 and TRBJ2-1; the D gene is possibly TRBD2 (5 bases). Germline V gene lookup returns CDR1 SGHNT and CDR2 YYREEE (reference sequence). With 4 bases removed from V and 9 bases from J, the gap between germline ends came to 17 bases. There are 14 residues in the CDR3. The CDR3 reads CASSVDGPEGEQFF. The CDR3 DNA follows: TGTGCCAGCAGCGTGGACGGTCCCGAGGGTGAGCAGTTCTTC.

The chain is built from TRBV20-1 and TRBJ1-2, with D possibly being TRBD1 (5 bases). Germline V CDR1 and CDR2: DFQATT, SNEGSKA (reference sequence). CDR3 length equals 12 residues. V was pared by 4 bases and J by 5 bases, with 11 bases between. The CDR3 DNA reads as TGCAGTGCTAAAGGGGTCCCTTATGGCTACACCTTC. Protein product: CSAKGVPYGYTF.

The chain joins TRBV5-4 to TRBJ1-5; tentatively, D is TRBD1 (6 bases). There are 13 residues in the CDR3. The germline gives CDR1 SGHNT, CDR2 YYREEE (reference sequence). V was pared by 2 bases and J by 6 bases, with 9 bases between. The CDR3 loop reads CASSFQGTQPQHF. The CDR3 DNA follows: TGTGCCAGCAGCTTTCAGGGGACTCAGCCCCAGCATTTT.

This chain uses TRBV19 with TRBJ2-7; the D gene is possibly TRBD1 (6 bases). This CDR3 region has 13 residues. The ends were cut back, 11 bases at V and 2 bases at J, with 16 bases in the middle. Germline V lookup: CDR1 LNHDA, CDR2 SQIVND (reference sequence). The CDR3 coding sequence is TGTGCCGCTGCCCAGGGGTCCACCTACGAGCAGTACTTC. Its translation is CAAAQGSTYEQYF. Full variable domain (rest looked up from reference TRBV19 and TRBJ2-7): DGGITQSPKYLFRKEGQNVTLSCEQNLNHDAMYWYRQDPGQGLRLIYYSQIVNDFQKGDIAEGYSVSREKKESFPLTVTSAQKNPTAFYLCAAAQGSTYEQYFGPGTRLTVT.

The CDR3, as DNA: TGTGCCAGCAGTTACGAGGCGGGGGGCGAAGAGACCCAGTACTTC. Translation gives CASSYEAGGEETQYF. The V call is TRBV6-2 or TRBV6-3, the J call TRBJ2-5; 8 bases fit TRBD2. There are 15 residues in the CDR3. V lost 2 bases and J lost 3; bases outside the gene matches: 5. Germline-derived CDR1 and CDR2 are MNHEY and SVGEGT.

The CDR3 coding sequence is TGCGCCAGCAGTGAGCAGGCCGGCTACGAGCAGTACTTC. Residues: CASSEQAGYEQYF. The chain recombines TRBV10-2 with TRBJ2-7; D is undetermined. The V gene lost 2 bases and the J gene lost 3 bases, with 8 bases spanning the gap. This CDR3 comprises 13 residues. Germline-derived CDR1 and CDR2 are WSHSY and SAAADI.

The chain uses TRBV5-6 and TRBJ1-1; TRBD1 agrees at 12 bases. Germline CDR1 reads SGHDT; CDR2 reads YYEEEE. V shed 4 bases and J 5 bases; nucleotides not matched to a gene: 6. The length of the CDR3 is 15 residues. The CDR3 region is CASSPGQGAGTEAFF. Written as DNA, the CDR3 is TGTGCCAGCAGCCCGGGACAGGGGGCAGGGACTGAAGCTTTCTTT.

The CDR3 sequence: CSVEDHTAQETQYF. CDR3 DNA: TGCAGCGTTGAAGATCACACAGCTCAAGAGACCCAGTACTTC. V and J are TRBV29-1 and TRBJ2-5; D is undetermined. Germline lookup yields CDR1 SQVTM and CDR2 ANQGSEA. The V end was cut by 0 bases, the J end by 2 bases, with 10 bases between. The CDR3 is 14 residues long.